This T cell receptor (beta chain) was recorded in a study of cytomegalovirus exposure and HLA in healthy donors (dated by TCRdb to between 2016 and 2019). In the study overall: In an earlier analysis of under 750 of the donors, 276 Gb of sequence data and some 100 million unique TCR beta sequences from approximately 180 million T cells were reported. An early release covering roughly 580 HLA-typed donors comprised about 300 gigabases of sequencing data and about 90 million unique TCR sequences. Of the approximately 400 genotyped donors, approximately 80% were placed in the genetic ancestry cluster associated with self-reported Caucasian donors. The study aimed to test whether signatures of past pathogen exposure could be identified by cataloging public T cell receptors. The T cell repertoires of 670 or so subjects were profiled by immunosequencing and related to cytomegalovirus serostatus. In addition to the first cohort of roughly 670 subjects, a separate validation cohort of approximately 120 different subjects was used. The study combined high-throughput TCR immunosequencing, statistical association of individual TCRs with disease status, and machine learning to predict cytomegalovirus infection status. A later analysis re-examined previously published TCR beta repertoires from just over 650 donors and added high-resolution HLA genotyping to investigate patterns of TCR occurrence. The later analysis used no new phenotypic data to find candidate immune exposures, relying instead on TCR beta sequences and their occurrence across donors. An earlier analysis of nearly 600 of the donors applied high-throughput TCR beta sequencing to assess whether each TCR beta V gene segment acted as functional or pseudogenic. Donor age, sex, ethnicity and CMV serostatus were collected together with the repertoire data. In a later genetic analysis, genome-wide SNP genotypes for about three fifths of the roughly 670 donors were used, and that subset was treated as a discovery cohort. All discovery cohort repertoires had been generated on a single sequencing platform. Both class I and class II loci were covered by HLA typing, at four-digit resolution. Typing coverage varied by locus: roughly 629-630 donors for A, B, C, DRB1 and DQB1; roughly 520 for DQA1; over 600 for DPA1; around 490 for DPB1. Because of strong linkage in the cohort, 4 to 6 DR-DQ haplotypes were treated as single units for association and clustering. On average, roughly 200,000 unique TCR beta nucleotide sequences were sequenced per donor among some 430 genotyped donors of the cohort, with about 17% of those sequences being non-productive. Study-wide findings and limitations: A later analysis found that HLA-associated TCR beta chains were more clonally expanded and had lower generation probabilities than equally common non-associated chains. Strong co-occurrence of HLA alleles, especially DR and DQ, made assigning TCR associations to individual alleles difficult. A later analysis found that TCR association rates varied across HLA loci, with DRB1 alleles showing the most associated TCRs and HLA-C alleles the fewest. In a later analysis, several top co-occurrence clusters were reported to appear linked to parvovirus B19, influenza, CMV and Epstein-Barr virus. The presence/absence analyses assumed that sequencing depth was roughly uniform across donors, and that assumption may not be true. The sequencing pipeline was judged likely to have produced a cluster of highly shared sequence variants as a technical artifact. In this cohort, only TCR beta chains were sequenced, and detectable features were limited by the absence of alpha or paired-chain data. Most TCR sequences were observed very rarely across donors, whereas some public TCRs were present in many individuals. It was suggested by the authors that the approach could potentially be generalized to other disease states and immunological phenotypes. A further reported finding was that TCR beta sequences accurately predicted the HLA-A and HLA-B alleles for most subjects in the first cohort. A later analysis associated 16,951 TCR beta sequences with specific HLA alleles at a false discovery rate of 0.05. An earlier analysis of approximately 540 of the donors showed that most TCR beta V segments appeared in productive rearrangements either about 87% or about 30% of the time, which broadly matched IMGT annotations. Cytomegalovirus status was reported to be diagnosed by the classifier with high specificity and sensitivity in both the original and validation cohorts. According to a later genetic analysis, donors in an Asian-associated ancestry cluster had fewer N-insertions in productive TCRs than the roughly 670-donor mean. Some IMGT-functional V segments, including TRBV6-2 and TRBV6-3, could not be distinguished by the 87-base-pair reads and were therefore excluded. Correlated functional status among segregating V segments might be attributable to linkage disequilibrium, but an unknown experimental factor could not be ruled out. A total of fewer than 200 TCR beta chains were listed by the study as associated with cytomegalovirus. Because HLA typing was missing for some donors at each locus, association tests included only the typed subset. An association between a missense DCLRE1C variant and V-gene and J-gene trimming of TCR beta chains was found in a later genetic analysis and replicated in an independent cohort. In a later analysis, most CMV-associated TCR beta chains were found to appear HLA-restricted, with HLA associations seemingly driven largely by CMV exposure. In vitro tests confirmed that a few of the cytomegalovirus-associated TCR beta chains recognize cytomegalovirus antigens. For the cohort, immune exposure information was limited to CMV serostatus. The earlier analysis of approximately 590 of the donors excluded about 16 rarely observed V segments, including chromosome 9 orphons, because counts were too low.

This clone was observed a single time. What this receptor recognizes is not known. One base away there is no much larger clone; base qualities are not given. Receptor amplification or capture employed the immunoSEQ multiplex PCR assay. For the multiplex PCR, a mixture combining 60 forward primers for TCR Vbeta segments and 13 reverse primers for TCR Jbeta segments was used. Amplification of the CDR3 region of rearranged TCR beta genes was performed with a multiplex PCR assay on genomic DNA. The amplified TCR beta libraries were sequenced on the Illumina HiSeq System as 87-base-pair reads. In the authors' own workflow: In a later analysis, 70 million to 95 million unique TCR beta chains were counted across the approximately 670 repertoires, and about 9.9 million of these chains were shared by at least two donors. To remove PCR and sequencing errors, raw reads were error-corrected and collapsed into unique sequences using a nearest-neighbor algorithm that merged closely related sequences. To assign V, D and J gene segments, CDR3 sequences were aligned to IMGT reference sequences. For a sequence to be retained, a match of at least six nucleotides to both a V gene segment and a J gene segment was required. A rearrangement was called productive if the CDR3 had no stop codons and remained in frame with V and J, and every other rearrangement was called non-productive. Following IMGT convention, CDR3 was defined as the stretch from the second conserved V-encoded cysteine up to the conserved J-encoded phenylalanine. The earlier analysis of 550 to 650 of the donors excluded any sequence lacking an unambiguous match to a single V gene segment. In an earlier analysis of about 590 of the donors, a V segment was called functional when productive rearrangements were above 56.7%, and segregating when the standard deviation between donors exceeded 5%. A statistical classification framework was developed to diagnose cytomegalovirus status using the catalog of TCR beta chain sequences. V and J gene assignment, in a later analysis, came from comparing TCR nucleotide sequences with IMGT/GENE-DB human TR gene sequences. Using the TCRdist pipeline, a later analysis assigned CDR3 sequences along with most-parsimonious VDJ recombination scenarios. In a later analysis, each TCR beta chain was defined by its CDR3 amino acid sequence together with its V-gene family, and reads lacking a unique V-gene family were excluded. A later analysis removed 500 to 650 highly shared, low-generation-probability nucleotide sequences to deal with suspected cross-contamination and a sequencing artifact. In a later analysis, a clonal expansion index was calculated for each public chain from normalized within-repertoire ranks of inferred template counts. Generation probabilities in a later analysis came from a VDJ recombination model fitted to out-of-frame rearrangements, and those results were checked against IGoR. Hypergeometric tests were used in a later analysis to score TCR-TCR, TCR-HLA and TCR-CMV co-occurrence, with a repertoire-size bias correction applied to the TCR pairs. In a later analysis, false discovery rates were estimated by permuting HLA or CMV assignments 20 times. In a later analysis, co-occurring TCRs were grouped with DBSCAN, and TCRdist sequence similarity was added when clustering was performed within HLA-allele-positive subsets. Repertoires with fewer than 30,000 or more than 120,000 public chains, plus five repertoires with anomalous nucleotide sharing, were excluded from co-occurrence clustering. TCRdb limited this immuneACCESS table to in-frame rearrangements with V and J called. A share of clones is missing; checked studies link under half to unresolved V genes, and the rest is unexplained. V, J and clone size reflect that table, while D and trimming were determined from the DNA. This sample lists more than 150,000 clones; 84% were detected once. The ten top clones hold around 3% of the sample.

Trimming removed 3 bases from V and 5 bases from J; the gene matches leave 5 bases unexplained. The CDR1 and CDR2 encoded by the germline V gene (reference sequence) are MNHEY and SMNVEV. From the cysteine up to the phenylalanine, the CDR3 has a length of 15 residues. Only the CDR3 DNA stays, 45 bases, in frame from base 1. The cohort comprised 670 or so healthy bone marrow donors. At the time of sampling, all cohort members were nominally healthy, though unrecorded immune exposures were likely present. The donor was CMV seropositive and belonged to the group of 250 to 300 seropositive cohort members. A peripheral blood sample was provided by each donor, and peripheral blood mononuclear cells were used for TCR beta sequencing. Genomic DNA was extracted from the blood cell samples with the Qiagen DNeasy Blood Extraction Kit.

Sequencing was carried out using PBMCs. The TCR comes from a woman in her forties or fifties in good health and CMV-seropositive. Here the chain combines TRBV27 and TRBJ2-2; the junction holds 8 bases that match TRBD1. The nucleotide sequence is TGTGCCAGCAGTTTGAGGACAGGGAGAACCGGGGAGCTGTTTTTT. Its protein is CASSLRTGRTGELFF.